This T cell receptor beta chain originates from a study of blood T cell repertoires in COVID-19. Study summary: COVID-19 samples, acute and convalescent, were from the United States, Italy and Spain. Nucleic acid was either cDNA or gDNA, and it came from T cells, B-cell-depleted T cells, or PBMCs.

In the authors' workflow: Reference gene primer amplification gave nucleated cell count estimates. Some clones are missing from TCRdb's copy, which holds only in-frame ones; the method was immunoSEQ multiplex PCR. The V and J calls and clone size come from that table; D and trimming were worked out from the DNA. This sample carries 280,000 or so clones, 88% of them seen once, and the ten largest clones take about 8.6%. The ends were cut back, 4 bases at V and 3 bases at J, with 10 bases in the middle. The CDR3 runs 15 residues. Looked up from germline, CDR1 is LGHDT and CDR2 is YNNKEL (reference sequence).

Input material: peripheral blood. This rearrangement joins TRBV3-1 (or the pseudogene TRBV3-2) to TRBJ1-6; TRBD1 might be the D (5 bases). This TCR was sampled from a man between 18 and 29 years old with active or convalescent COVID-19. Here the CDR3 DNA reads TGTGCCAGCAGCCCCGACAGTAACTATAATTCACCCCTCCACTTT. Its translation is CASSPDSNYNSPLHF.